These T cell receptor beta chains were read from a single sample in a study of cytomegalovirus exposure and HLA in healthy donors. Profiled with immunoSEQ multiplex PCR; TCRdb holds only in-frame clones, not every one. This sample has some 120,000 clones; 60% to 85% occur once, and the top ten carry over 5.5%. Sequencing input: PBMCs. Source of these receptors: a woman aged 40-49 years in good health and CMV-seronegative. CDR3s leave out the opening cysteine and the closing phenylalanine or tryptophan. Each record gives: V gene, CDR3 length, D gene, CDR3 protein. The D gene is left open where the match is weak.

>TRBV5-1|14|TRBD2
ASSPREGVDTDTQY
>TRBV11-1|14|.
ASSQTRGSHYNEQF
>TRBV7-3|13|TRBD2
ASSILAGGLAEQF
>TRBV5-1|10|.
ASSAGSHEQY
>TRBV7-9|17|TRBD2
ASSPILTSGSLSTDTQY
>TRBV7-9|11|TRBD1
ASSFQGDNEQF
>TRBV6-1|12|TRBD1
ASREGGTGIEQY
>TRBV7-2|13|.
ASSLAGGTSYEQY
>TRBV7-6|12|TRBD1
ASSPNRGWYEQY
>TRBV5-1|15|TRBD1
ASSKGQGTASGNTIY
>TRBV19|11|.
ASSIEVYQPQH
>TRBV28|12|.
ASSLGGTVETQY
>TRBV2|13|.
ASKGSSRGDYGYT
>TRBV10-3|12|TRBD1
AISVDRADTEAF
>TRBV11-2|10|.
ASSLSLETQY
>TRBV19|14|.
ASSLAGHVPPESAF
>TRBV7-9|13|.
SSSLRGGLVGEQY
>TRBV11-3|13|TRBD2
ASSLREGGTDTQY
>TRBV7-9|11|.
SSSLRGGDGYT
>TRBV4-1|12|.
ASSQEWATGELF
>TRBV6-5|10|.
ASHSNANTIY
>TRBV28|13|.
ASSKTGRGNTEAF
>TRBV27|14|TRBD1
ASSESRDRARRPQH
>TRBV27|12|.
ASSKSSGANVLT
>TRBV4-2|19|.
ASSQGGVGRGRIGSKNSQY
>TRBV19|12|TRBD2
ASNRGGSSYEQY
>TRBV5-1|13|TRBD1
ASSLGQGLSGGYT
>TRBV29-1|16|TRBD1
SVVRDRDIVGGGDTQY
>TRBV28|14|TRBD2
ASSTTASGSPYEQY
>TRBV6-6|12|TRBD1
ASSSQGADQPQH
>TRBV7-9|13|TRBD2
SSSLALAGYNEQF
>TRBV5-1|12|.
ASTSDPAGETQY